A single TCR beta chain is shown here with its context. The sample originates from a study of shared clonotypes between healthy human individuals. Method: immunoSEQ multiplex PCR; TCRdb's copy keeps in-frame clones and lacks some. Here the sample spans some 1.1 million clones, 60% to 80% being singletons. V lost 4 bases, J lost 0 bases, and 4 bases stayed unmatched. This CDR3 is 16 amino acids long. From germline, CDR1 is SGHRS and CDR2 YFSETQ. The TCR sequence derives from a man younger than 35 in good health. Some clones in this sample may be carry-over from other donors' samples. The sequenced sample consisted of memory CD4+ T cells from PBMCs. Subset given: CD45RA-negative fraction. The chain employs TRBV5-1 and TRBJ2-6, with 7 bases aligning to TRBD1. This chain's CDR3 is CASSADRISGANVLTF. DNA for the CDR3: TGCGCCAGCAGCGCGGACAGGATCTCTGGGGCCAACGTCCTGACTTTC.